Below are 30 T cell receptor beta chains sequenced from a single sample in a study of shared clonotypes between healthy human individuals. Measured with immunoSEQ multiplex PCR; TCRdb has only the in-frame clones, and not every one. There are some 790,000 clones in the sample; over 60% occur only once, and around 1.7% lies in the top ten. What was sequenced was memory CD4+ T cells sorted from blood. Subset specified: CD45RA-negative fraction. These receptor sequences come from a woman aged 25 to 39 in good health.

This clone showed up just once. The chain is built from TRBV7-9 and TRBJ2-7; 8 bases fit TRBD2. The CDR3 extends over 17 amino acids. Losses at the gene ends were 6 bases for V and 3 bases for J; bases not matched to a gene: 16. CDR1 is SEHNR and CDR2 is FQNEAQ in the germline V gene (reference sequence). The CDR3 sequence: CASSSNSGTRGLYEQYF. The DNA for the CDR3 is TGTGCCAGCAGTTCTAACTCCGGGACTAGAGGCCTCTACGAGCAGTACTTC.

In this sample, this clone turned up a few times. J is TRBJ1-2 and V is TRBV9; 9 bases line up with TRBD1. Germline-derived CDR1 and CDR2 are SGDLS and YYNGEE. V lost 4 bases, J lost 5 bases, and 9 bases stayed unmatched. The CDR3 length is 15 residues. The CDR3 region is CASSSQGAGPYGYTF. CDR3 nucleotide sequence: TGTGCCAGCAGCTCACAGGGGGCCGGCCCTTATGGCTACACCTTC.

This clone showed up just once. The rearrangement uses TRBV7-9 and TRBJ2-5; tentatively, D is TRBD1 (6 bases). Germline V CDR1 and CDR2: SEHNR, FQNEAQ (reference sequence). Between the trimmed V and J ends, which lost 1 base and 5 bases, there was a span of 14 bases. This CDR3 comprises 15 residues. CDR3 in amino acids: CASSLDRVDGETQYF. Written as DNA, the CDR3 is TGTGCCAGCAGCTTAGACAGGGTCGACGGGGAGACCCAGTACTTC.

The gene calls are TRBV30 and TRBJ1-4, with D uncertain. This CDR3 spans 16 amino acids. Looked up from germline, CDR1 is GTSNPN and CDR2 is SVGIG (reference sequence). The V gene lost 3 bases and the J gene lost 0 bases, with 14 bases spanning the gap. The CDR3 DNA is TGTGCCTGGAGGGCCATCGGGTACCCAACTAATGAAAAACTGTTTTTT. Translated, it gives CAWRAIGYPTNEKLFF. Looking up the rest from reference TRBV30 and TRBJ1-4 gives the full variable domain: SQTIHQWPATLVQPVGSPLSLECTVEGTSNPNLYWYRQAAGRGLQLLFYSVGIGQISSEVPQNLSASRPQDRQFILSSKKLLLSDSGFYLCAWRAIGYPTNEKLFFGSGTQLSVL.

This clone was counted a single time. The chain joins TRBV11-2 to TRBJ2-7; TRBD2 matches 7 bases. The germline V gene has CDR1 SGHAT and CDR2 FQNNGV. Germline trimming cut 5 bases from V and 5 bases from J; bases unmatched to any gene: 15. There are 16 residues in the CDR3. The CDR3 is CASSPRGKRDLDEQYF. CDR3 sequence (DNA): TGTGCCAGCAGCCCTCGTGGGAAGCGGGATCTCGACGAGCAGTACTTC.

This chain uses TRBV27 with TRBJ1-3; D remains unclear. This CDR3 spans 15 amino acids. V lost 4 bases, J lost 1 base, and 11 bases lay in between. Per the germline V gene, CDR1 is MNHEY and CDR2 is SMNVEV (reference sequence). In DNA form, the CDR3 reads TGTGCCAGCAGTTCGAATCTGTTGTCTGGAAACACCATATATTTT. Translating it yields CASSSNLLSGNTIYF.

The rearrangement links TRBV7-2 to TRBJ1-5; possible D gene TRBD1, 5 bases. The CDR3 contains 13 residues. Trimming shortened V by 2 bases and J by 6 bases, and 8 bases separated the two germline ends. From germline, CDR1 is SGHTA and CDR2 FQGNSA. The CDR3 reads CASSLSGSQPQHF. CDR3 sequence (DNA): TGTGCCAGCAGCTTATCAGGGAGTCAGCCCCAGCATTTT.

This chain uses TRBV30 with TRBJ2-1, with D tentatively TRBD1 (6 bases). The CDR3 sequence is 12 residues long. V was cut by 0 bases and J by 6 bases, with 6 bases left in between. Looked up from germline, CDR1 is GTSNPN and CDR2 is SVGIG (reference sequence). The CDR3 nucleotides read TGTGCCTGGAGTGTACAGGGCAATGAGCAGTTCTTC. As protein: CAWSVQGNEQFF.

A few counts support this clone. V is TRBV6-6 and J is TRBJ1-1; D perhaps matches TRBD1 (5 bases). The V gene's germline CDR1 is MNHNY and CDR2 SVGAGI (reference sequence). V lost 6 bases, J lost 0 bases, and 11 bases lay in between. CDR3 length: 14 residues. In DNA form, the CDR3 reads TGTGCCAGCAGGTCCGGGGGTCTGAACACTGAAGCTTTCTTT. It yields the protein CASRSGGLNTEAFF.

This clone was seen ten or more times. The chain is built from TRBV5-5 and TRBJ2-1; tentative D call: TRBD1 (8 bases). Germline CDR1 SGHKS, CDR2 YYEKEE (reference sequence). The CDR3 loop spans 15 amino acids. V was shortened by 4 bases and J by 3 bases, with 14 bases between the two germline ends. CDR3 amino acids: CASSTQGDYYNEQFF. CDR3 coding DNA: TGTGCCAGCAGCACACAGGGGGACTACTACAATGAGCAGTTCTTC.

The rearrangement links TRBV9 to TRBJ2-7; a weak D match, TRBD2 (6 bases). Between the trimmed V and J ends, which lost 2 bases and 6 bases, there was a span of 15 bases. The germline V gene has CDR1 SGDLS and CDR2 YYNGEE. This CDR3 is built from 14 residues. CDR3: CASSVSSESSEQYF. For the CDR3, the DNA is TGTGCCAGCAGCGTCTCTAGCGAATCTTCCGAGCAGTACTTC.

Ten or more counts support this clone. This sequence joins TRBV2 and TRBJ1-2, with D unresolved. The length of the CDR3 is 13 residues. The germline gives CDR1 SNHLY, CDR2 FYNNEI. V lost 6 bases, J lost 7 bases, and 15 bases lay in between. In DNA, the CDR3 is TGTGCCAGCAGAACCCCCGTTCGGGGTGGCTACACCTTC. It codes for CASRTPVRGGYTF.

The chain links TRBV5-5 to TRBJ2-2; D perhaps matches TRBD2 (5 bases). Trimming removed 3 bases at V and 8 bases at J, with 14 bases between. Germline V lookup: CDR1 SGHKS, CDR2 YYEKEE (reference sequence). The CDR3 extends over 14 amino acids. The chain's CDR3 is CASSSRLLWGELFF. For the CDR3, the DNA is TGTGCCAGCAGCTCTCGACTACTTTGGGGGGAGCTGTTTTTT.

The chain recombines TRBV11-3 with TRBJ2-2; D is ambiguous. The ends were cut back, 5 bases at V and 3 bases at J, with 4 bases in the middle. The CDR3 covers 12 residues. Germline CDR1 is SGHNT and CDR2 is YENEEA. CDR3 DNA sequence: TGTGCCAGCAGCCAATACACCGGGGAGCTGTTTTTT. This encodes CASSQYTGELFF.

V gene TRBV7-9 combines with J gene TRBJ2-1; D gene uncertain. Trimming took off 0 bases at V and 3 bases at J, with 3 bases between the two ends. This CDR3 comprises 13 residues. CDR1 is SEHNR and CDR2 is FQNEAQ in the germline V gene (reference sequence). CDR3 coding DNA: TGTGCCAGCAGCTTAGCGGACTACAATGAGCAGTTCTTC. Translation: CASSLADYNEQFF.

The chain employs TRBV6-5 and TRBJ2-3; TRBD2 aligns across 10 bases. Germline CDR1 reads MNHEY; CDR2 reads SVGAGI. The CDR3 has 14 residues. The V gene end was trimmed by 6 bases and the J gene end by 7 bases; junction bases not matched to a gene: 7. CDR3 bases: TGTGCCAGCAGCCCCGGGACTAGCGAGAATACGCAGTATTTT. This encodes CASSPGTSENTQYF.

V gene TRBV29-1 combines with J gene TRBJ1-1; no firm D call. CDR1 and CDR2 (germline): SQVTM, ANQGSEA. The CDR3 covers 14 residues. Trimming shortened V by 4 bases and J by 0 bases, and 12 bases separated the two germline ends. CDR3 protein: CSVGMVHMNTEAFF. CDR3 coding DNA: TGCAGCGTTGGAATGGTACACATGAACACTGAAGCTTTCTTT.

This clone was seen a handful of times. The CDR3 protein is CASSQDLGYTF. CDR3 DNA: TGTGCCAGCAGCCAAGATCTGGGCTACACCTTC. V gene TRBV4-2 combines with J gene TRBJ1-2; no definite D call. With 0 bases removed from V and 8 bases from J, the gap between germline ends came to 4 bases. This CDR3 spans 11 amino acids. Germline CDR1 is LGHNA and CDR2 is YNFKEQ.

The V call is TRBV29-1, the J call TRBJ2-5, with D possibly being TRBD1 (6 bases). The end of the DNA aligns better with TRBJ2-7, so the J call may be wrong. Germline V gene sequence: CDR1 SQVTM, CDR2 ANQGSEA. This CDR3 region has 14 residues. The CDR3 reads CSVGETGSPVEQYF. The CDR3 DNA follows: TGCAGCGTTGGGGAAACAGGGTCTCCCGTCGAGCAGTACTTC.

The chain employs TRBV5-1 and TRBJ2-1; D gene uncertain. Per the germline V gene, CDR1 is SGHRS and CDR2 is YFSETQ. The CDR3 contains 15 residues. V lost 2 bases and J 4 bases, leaving 13 bases between the germline ends. The DNA of the CDR3 is TGCGCCAGCAGCTTTACAAGGGCGTCTTACAATGAGCAGTTCTTC. As protein: CASSFTRASYNEQFF.

The V and J genes are TRBV7-2 and TRBJ1-5; no firm D call. This CDR3 is built from 13 residues. V lost 7 bases and J lost 5, with 12 bases in between. Per the germline V gene, CDR1 is SGHTA and CDR2 is FQGNSA. CDR3 residues: CASNTGEDQPQHF. The CDR3 bases are TGTGCCAGCAATACCGGAGAAGATCAGCCCCAGCATTTT.

This clone showed up just a few times. The chain links TRBV18 to TRBJ2-2; D is undetermined. The germline V gene encodes CDR1 KGHSH and CDR2 LQKENI. CDR3 size: 15 residues. Trimming removed 2 bases at V and 0 bases at J, with 7 bases between. CDR3 region: CASSPYGTNTGELFF. The CDR3 DNA sequence: TGTGCCAGCTCACCATACGGAACGAACACCGGGGAGCTGTTTTTT.

The chain links TRBV2 to TRBJ2-3; 13 bases agree with TRBD2. The ends lost 6 bases at V and 5 bases at J; junction bases unmatched: 8. The CDR3 sequence is 16 residues long. The V gene's germline CDR1 is SNHLY and CDR2 FYNNEI. The chain's CDR3 is CASRLTSGRHGDTQYF. In DNA, the CDR3 is TGTGCCAGCAGGCTGACTAGCGGGAGGCACGGAGATACGCAGTATTTT.

This chain connects TRBV10-3 to TRBJ2-7, with D possibly TRBD1 on 5 matching bases. V dropped 0 bases and J dropped 2 bases, with 14 bases sitting between them. CDR1 is ENHRY, CDR2 SYGVKD, per germline. The CDR3 has 16 amino acids. The CDR3 is CAISESWGPETYEQYF. The CDR3 DNA follows: TGTGCCATCAGTGAGTCATGGGGCCCTGAAACCTACGAGCAGTACTTC.

This chain joins TRBV6-5 and TRBJ2-5; TRBD1 agrees at 8 bases. The CDR3 runs to 13 residues. Per the germline V gene, CDR1 is MNHEY and CDR2 is SVGAGI. V shed 5 bases and J 5 bases; nucleotides not matched to a gene: 4. CDR3 residues: CASSDRQGETQYF. CDR3 sequence (DNA): TGTGCCAGCAGTGATAGACAGGGGGAGACCCAGTACTTC.

V usage is TRBV6-5 and J usage is TRBJ2-7; D is possibly TRBD2 (6 bases). In germline, CDR1 is MNHEY, CDR2 SVGAGI. The CDR3 contains 15 residues. V lost 4 bases, J lost 0 bases, and 13 bases lay in between. CDR3 region: CASSFQAGSSYEQYF. CDR3 DNA: TGTGCCAGCAGTTTCCAGGCGGGGAGCTCCTACGAGCAGTACTTC.

The chain joins TRBV19 to TRBJ2-7; 14 bases fit TRBD2. J was trimmed by 0 bases and V by 5 bases; bases with no gene match: 18. The length of the CDR3 is 21 residues. The V gene's germline CDR1 is LNHDA and CDR2 SQIVND (reference sequence). In DNA form, the CDR3 reads TGTGCCAGTAGTCTCCCCCCCCGACTAGCGGGAGGGCCCAGAAGCTCCTACGAGCAGTACTTC. Its protein product is CASSLPPRLAGGPRSSYEQYF. The full variable domain, completed using reference TRBV19 and TRBJ2-7, is DGGITQSPKYLFRKEGQNVTLSCEQNLNHDAMYWYRQDPGQGLRLIYYSQIVNDFQKGDIAEGYSVSREKKESFPLTVTSAQKNPTAFYLCASSLPPRLAGGPRSSYEQYFGPGTRLTVT.

The chain recombines TRBV11-2 with TRBJ2-5, with 11 nucleotides matching TRBD2. The CDR3 contains 15 residues. V was pared by 5 bases and J by 1 base, with 3 bases of the junction left unmatched. Germline V gene lookup returns CDR1 SGHAT and CDR2 FQNNGV. CDR3 nucleotides: TGTGCCAGCAGCCTTGGGACTAGCGGCCAAGAGACCCAGTACTTC. Amino acids: CASSLGTSGQETQYF.

V is TRBV6-6 and J is TRBJ1-2; 7 bases fit TRBD1. With V trimmed by 0 bases and J by 5 bases, 9 bases remained unmatched. CDR1 MNHNY and CDR2 SVGAGI come from the germline V gene (reference sequence). The CDR3 extends over 16 amino acids. CDR3 residues: CASSYSKSVRGYGYTF. CDR3 sequence (DNA): TGTGCCAGCAGTTACTCGAAGTCGGTCAGGGGGTATGGCTACACCTTC.

The rearrangement joins TRBV28 to TRBJ1-3; D unclear. The germline gives CDR1 MDHEN, CDR2 SYDVKM. This CDR3 spans 15 amino acids. V was shortened by 2 bases and J by 0 bases, with 8 bases between the two germline ends. The DNA of the CDR3 is TGTGCCAGCAGTTTACACAACCTCTCTGGAAACACCATATATTTT. Translated: CASSLHNLSGNTIYF.